This T cell receptor beta chain emerged from a study of blood T cell repertoires in COVID-19. The method was immunoSEQ multiplex PCR; TCRdb's version includes in-frame clones alone and lacks a portion of them. The sample comprises tens of thousands of clones, roughly 90% of which are singletons, and 1.5% to 2% rests with the top ten. CDR3 length: 11 amino acids. V lost 6 bases and J lost 4, with 6 bases in between. This clone was counted between two and nine times. The sample consisted of peripheral blood. V and J are TRBV12-3 or TRBV12-4 and TRBJ1-1; possible D gene TRBD1, 5 bases. This sequence originates from a young man with acute or convalescent COVID-19. The CDR3 sequence is CASRQGTEAFF. CDR3 sequence (DNA): TGTGCCAGCAGGCAGGGCACTGAAGCTTTCTTT.